This TCR beta chain was sequenced for a study of B cell selection in AIRE deficiency. CD4+CD127+ cells were sorted as the conventional CD4 T cells. The germline CDR1 and CDR2 sequences are MDHEN and SYDVKM. V lost 7 bases to trimming and J lost 0 bases, with 10 bases between them. The CDR3 extends over 15 amino acids. TCRdb keeps only in-frame clones here, not all; method: immunoSEQ multiplex PCR. This sample carries 20,000 to 25,000 clones, about 97% of them seen once, and the ten largest clones take approximately 0.15%. The chain links TRBV28 to TRBJ2-6; D call uncertain. Sequenced material: conventional CD4+ T cells sorted from PBMCs. This TCR derives from a human donor with AIRE deficiency. In DNA form, the CDR3 reads TGTGCCAGCAACACCCACACCTCTGGGGCCAACGTCCTGACTTTC. Encoded protein: CASNTHTSGANVLTF.